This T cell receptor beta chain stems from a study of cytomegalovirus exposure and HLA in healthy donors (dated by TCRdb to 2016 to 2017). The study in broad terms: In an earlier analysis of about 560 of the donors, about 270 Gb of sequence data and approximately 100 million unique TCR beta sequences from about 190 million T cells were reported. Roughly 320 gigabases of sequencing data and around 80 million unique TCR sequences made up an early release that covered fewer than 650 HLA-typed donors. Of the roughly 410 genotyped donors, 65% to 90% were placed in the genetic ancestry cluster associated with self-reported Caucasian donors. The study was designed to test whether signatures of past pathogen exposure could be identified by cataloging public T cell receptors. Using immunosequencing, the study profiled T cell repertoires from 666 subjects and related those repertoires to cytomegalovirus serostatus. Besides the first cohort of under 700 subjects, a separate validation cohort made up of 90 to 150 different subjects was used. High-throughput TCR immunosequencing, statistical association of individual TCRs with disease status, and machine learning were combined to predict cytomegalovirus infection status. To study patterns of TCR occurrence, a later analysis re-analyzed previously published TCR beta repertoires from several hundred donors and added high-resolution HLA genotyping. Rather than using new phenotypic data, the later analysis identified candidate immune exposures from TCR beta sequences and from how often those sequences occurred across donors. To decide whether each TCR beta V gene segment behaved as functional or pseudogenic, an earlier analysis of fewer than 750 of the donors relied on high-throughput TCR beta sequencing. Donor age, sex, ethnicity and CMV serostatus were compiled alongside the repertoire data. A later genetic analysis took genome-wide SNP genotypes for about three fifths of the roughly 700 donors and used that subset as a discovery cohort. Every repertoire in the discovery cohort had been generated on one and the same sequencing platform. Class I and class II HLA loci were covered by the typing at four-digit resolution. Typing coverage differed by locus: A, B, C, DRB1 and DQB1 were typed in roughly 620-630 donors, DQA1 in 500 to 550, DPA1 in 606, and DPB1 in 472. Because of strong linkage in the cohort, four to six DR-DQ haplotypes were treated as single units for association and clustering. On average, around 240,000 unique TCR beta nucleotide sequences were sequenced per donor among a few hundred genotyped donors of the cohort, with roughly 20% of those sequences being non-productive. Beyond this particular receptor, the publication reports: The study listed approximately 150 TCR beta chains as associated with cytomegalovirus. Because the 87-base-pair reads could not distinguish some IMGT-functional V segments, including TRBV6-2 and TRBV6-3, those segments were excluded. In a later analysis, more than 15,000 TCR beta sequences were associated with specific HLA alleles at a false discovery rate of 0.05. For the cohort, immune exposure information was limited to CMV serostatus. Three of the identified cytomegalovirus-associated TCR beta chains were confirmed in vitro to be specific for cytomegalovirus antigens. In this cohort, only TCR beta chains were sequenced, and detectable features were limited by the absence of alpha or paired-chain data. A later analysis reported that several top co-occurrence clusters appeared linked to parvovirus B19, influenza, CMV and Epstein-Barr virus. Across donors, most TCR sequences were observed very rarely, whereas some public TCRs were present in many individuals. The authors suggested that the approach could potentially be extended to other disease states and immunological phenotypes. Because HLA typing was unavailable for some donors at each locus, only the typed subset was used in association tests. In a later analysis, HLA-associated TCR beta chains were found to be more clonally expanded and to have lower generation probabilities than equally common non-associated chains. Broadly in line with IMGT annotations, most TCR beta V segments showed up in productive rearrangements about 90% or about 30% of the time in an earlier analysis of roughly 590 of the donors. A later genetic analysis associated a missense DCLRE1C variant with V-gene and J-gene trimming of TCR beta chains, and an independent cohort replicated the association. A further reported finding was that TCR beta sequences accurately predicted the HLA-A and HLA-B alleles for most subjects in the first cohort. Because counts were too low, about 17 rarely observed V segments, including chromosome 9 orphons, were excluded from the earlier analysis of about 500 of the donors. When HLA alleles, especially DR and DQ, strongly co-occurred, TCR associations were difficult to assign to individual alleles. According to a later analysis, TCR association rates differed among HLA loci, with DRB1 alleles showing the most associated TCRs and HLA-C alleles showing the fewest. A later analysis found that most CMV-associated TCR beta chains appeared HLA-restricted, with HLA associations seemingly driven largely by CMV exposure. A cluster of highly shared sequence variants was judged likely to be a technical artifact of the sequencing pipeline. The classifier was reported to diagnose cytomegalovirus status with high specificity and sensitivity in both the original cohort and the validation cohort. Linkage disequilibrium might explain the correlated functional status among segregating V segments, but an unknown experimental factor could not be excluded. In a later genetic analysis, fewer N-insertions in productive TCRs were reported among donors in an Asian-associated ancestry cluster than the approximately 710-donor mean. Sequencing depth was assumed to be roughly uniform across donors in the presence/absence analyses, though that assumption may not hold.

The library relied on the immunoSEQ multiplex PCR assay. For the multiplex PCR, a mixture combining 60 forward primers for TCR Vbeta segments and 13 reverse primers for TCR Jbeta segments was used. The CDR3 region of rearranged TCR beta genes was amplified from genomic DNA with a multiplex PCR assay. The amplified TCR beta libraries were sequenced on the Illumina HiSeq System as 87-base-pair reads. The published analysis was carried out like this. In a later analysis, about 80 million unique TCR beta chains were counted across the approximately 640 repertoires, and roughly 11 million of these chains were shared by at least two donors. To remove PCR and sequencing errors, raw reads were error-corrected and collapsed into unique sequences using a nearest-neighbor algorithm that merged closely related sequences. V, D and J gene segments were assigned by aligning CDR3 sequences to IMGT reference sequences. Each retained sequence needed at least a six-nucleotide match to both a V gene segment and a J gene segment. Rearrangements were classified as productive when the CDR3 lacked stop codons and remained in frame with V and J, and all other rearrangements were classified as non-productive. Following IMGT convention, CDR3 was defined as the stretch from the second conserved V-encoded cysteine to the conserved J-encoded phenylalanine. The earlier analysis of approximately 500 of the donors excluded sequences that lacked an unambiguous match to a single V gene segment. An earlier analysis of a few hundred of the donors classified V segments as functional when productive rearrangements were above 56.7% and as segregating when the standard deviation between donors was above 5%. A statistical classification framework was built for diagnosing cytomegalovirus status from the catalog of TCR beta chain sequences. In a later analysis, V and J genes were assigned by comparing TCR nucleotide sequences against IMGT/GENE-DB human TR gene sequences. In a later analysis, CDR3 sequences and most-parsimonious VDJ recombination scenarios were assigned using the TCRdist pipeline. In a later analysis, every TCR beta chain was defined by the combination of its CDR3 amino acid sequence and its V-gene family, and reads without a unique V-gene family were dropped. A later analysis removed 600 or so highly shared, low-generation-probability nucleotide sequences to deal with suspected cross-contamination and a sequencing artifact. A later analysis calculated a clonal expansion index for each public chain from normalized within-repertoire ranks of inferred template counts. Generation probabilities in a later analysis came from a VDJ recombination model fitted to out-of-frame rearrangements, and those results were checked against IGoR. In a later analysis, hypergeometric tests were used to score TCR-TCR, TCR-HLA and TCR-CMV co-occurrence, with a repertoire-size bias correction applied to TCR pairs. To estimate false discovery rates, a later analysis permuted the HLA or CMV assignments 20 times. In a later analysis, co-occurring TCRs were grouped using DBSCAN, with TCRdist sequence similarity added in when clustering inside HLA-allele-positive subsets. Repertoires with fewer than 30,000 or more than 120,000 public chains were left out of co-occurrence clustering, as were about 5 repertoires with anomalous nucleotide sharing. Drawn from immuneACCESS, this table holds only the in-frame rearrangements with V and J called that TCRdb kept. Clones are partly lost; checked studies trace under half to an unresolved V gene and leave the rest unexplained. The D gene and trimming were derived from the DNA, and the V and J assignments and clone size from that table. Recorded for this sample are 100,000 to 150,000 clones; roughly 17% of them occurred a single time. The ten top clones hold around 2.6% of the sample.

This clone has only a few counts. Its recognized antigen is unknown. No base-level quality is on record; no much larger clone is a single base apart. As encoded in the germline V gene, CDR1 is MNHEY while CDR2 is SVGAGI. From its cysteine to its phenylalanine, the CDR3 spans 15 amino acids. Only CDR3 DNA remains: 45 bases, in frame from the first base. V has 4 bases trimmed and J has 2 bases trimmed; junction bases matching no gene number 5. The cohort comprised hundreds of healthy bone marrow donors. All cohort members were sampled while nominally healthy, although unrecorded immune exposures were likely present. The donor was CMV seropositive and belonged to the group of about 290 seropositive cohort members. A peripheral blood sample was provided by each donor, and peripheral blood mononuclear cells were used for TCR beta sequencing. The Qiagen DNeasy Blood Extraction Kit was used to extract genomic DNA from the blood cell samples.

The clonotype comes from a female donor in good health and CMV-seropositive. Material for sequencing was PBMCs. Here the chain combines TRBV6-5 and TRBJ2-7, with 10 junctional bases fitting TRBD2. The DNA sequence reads TGTGCCAGCAGTTCCCCAGCGGGAGGGACCTACGAGCAGTACTTC. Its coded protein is CASSSPAGGTYEQYF.